The 8 T cell receptor beta chains listed next were all sequenced from one sample in a study of blood T cell repertoires in COVID-19. The data were produced by immunoSEQ multiplex PCR, yet TCRdb's version contains in-frame clones alone and is incomplete. The sample carries 250,000 or so clones, about four fifths recorded once. The sequencing sample was made of peripheral blood. These receptors came from a man of 80 years or more with acute or convalescent COVID-19.

This chain uses TRBV18 with TRBJ1-1, with a weak D call TRBD1 (5 bases). The CDR3 contains 14 residues. Between the trimmed V and J ends, which lost 1 base and 5 bases, there was a span of 11 bases. Germline CDR1 and CDR2: KGHSH and LQKENI. The CDR3 loop is CASSPRQGGTEAFF. CDR3 nucleotide sequence: TGTGCCAGCTCACCACGGCAGGGAGGGACTGAAGCTTTCTTT.

CDR3 nucleotide sequence: TGTGCCAGCAGGCCCTTCGGGGCAACTAATGAAAAACTGTTTTTT. This translates into CASRPFGATNEKLFF. The rearrangement uses TRBV2 and TRBJ1-4; D call uncertain. Trimming removed 6 bases from V and 0 bases from J, with 11 bases in between. Germline V lookup: CDR1 SNHLY, CDR2 FYNNEI. CDR3 length equals 15 residues.

The J gene is TRBJ1-6, the V gene TRBV5-4; 8 bases are shared with TRBD1. Germline assignment: CDR1 SGHNT and CDR2 YYREEE (reference sequence). V lost 4 bases and J lost 7; bases outside the gene matches: 7. This CDR3 is 15 amino acids long. CDR3 in DNA: TGTGCCAGCAGCCTAAGGGACAGGTTCAATTCACCCCTCCACTTT. It codes for CASSLRDRFNSPLHF.

This clone occurred a few times. The chain links TRBV24-1 to TRBJ2-1, with 7 nucleotides matching TRBD2. In germline, CDR1 is KGHDR, CDR2 SFDVKD. Trimming removed 5 bases from V and 10 bases from J; junction bases left unmatched: 13. There are 15 residues in the CDR3. The CDR3 reads CATSVSIAGVGEQFF. The CDR3 DNA follows: TGTGCCACCAGTGTGAGCATCGCGGGGGTAGGCGAGCAGTTCTTC.

The chain recombines TRBV5-1 with TRBJ1-6; D perhaps matches TRBD1 (6 bases). From germline, CDR1 is SGHRS and CDR2 YFSETQ. V dropped 0 bases and J dropped 5 bases, with 12 bases sitting between them. The CDR3 is 16 residues long. The CDR3 region has the DNA TGCGCCAGCAGCTTGGGCGGGGGGCAAAATAATTCACCCCTCCACTTT. It translates to CASSLGGGQNNSPLHF. Based on the CDR3 plus reference TRBV5-1 and TRBJ1-6, the full variable domain is KAGVTQTPRYLIKTRGQQVTLSCSPISGHRSVSWYQQTPGQGLQFLFEYFSETQRNKGNFPGRFSGRQFSNSRSEMNVSTLELGDSALYLCASSLGGGQNNSPLHFGNGTRLTVT.

The V call is TRBV6-5, the J call TRBJ2-3, with a weak D call TRBD1 (6 bases). Trimming shortened V by 6 bases and J by 6 bases, and 13 bases separated the two germline ends. This CDR3 is 13 amino acids long. Per germline, CDR1 MNHEY and CDR2 SVGAGI. The CDR3 sequence is CASRNQGSDTQYF. The CDR3 DNA follows: TGTGCCAGCAGAAATCAGGGGTCTGATACGCAGTATTTT.

The rearrangement uses TRBV2 and TRBJ2-5, with 7 bases fitting TRBD1. Trimming took 11 bases from V and 4 from J; bases not matched to a gene: 13. The germline gives CDR1 SNHLY, CDR2 FYNNEI. This CDR3 is 14 amino acids long. CDR3 bases: TGTGCCGGGCGTGGGGGACAGCCCCTAGAGACCCAGTACTTC. It translates to CAGRGGQPLETQYF.

The CDR3 sequence: CASTPGTGANVLTF. Here the CDR3 DNA reads TGTGCCAGCACCCCAGGAACTGGGGCCAACGTCCTGACTTTC. This sequence joins TRBV6-6 and TRBJ2-6, with D unclear. From germline, CDR1 is MNHNY and CDR2 SVGAGI (reference sequence). V gave up 7 bases and J gave up 2 bases, with 9 bases separating them. CDR3 size: 14 residues.